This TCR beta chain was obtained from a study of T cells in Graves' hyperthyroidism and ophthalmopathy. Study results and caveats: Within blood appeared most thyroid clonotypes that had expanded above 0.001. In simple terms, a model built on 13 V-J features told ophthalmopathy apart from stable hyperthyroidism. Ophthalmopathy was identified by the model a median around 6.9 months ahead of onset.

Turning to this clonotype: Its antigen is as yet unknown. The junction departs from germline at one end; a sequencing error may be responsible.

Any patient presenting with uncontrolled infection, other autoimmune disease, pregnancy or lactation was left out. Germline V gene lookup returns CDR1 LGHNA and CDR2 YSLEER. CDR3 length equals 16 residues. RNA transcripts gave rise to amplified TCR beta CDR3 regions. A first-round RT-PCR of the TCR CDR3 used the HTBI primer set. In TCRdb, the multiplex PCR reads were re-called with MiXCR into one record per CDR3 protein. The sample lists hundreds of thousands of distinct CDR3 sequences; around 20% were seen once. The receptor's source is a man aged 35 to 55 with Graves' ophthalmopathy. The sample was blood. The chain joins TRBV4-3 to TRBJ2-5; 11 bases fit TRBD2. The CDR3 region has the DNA TGCGCCGGCAGCTTCGACGGGACTAGCGGACAAGAGACCCAGTACTTC. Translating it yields CAGSFDGTSGQETQYF.